This T cell receptor beta chain comes out of a study of blood T cell repertoires in COVID-19. About the study: COVID-19 samples, acute and convalescent, were from the United States, Italy and Spain. Sample material is recorded as cDNA or gDNA derived from T cells, B-cell-depleted T cells, or PBMCs.

V was trimmed by 11 bases and J by 4 bases, leaving 16 bases between them. Germline CDR1 and CDR2: ENHRY and SYGVKD. CDR3 length: 13 amino acids. In the study's own analysis: The authors estimated nucleated cell counts from reference gene primer amplification. The assay was immunoSEQ multiplex PCR, and TCRdb's table has in-frame clones only and misses some. Clonal size and the V and J genes are those of that table, whereas D and trimming came from the DNA. Found here are about 280,000 clones, approximately 85% of them singletons; the top ten hold 9.4%. Sequencing used peripheral blood. The clonotype originates from a man aged 18 to 29 with active or convalescent COVID-19. The chain employs TRBV10-3 and TRBJ2-3; no clear D. This chain's CDR3 is CAVSLSMADTQYF. In DNA, the CDR3 is TGTGCCGTATCCCTATCTATGGCAGATACGCAGTATTTT.